What follows are 20 T cell receptor beta chains derived from one specimen sequenced in a study of T-cell memory formation after mild COVID-19. A single record per CDR3 protein comes from TCRdb applying MiXCR to the 5' RACE reads. The repertoire holds roughly 400,000 distinct CDR3 sequences, approximately 24% seen once, with about 8.7% in the top ten. The sequencing input was PBMCs or a T cell subset sorted from them (not recorded which). These receptors originate from an adult woman who had mild COVID-19 (a few samples of this study predate the infection). Cell type and time point are not known.

A few counts support this clonotype. This chain connects TRBV5-6 to TRBJ1-5; 8 bases map to TRBD1. Germline values: CDR1 SGHDT, CDR2 YYEEEE. The CDR3 contains 16 residues. Trimming took 1 base from V and 4 from J; bases not matched to a gene: 7. This CDR3 is CASSLRTGNPNQPQHF. The CDR3, as DNA: TGTGCCAGCAGCTTGCGGACAGGGAACCCAAATCAGCCCCAGCATTTT. The full variable domain, with the rest looked up from reference TRBV5-6 and TRBJ1-5, is DAGVTQSPTHLIKTRGQQVTLRCSPKSGHDTVSWYQQALGQGPQFIFQYYEEEERQRGNFPDRFSGHQFPNYSSELNVNALLLGDSALYLCASSLRTGNPNQPQHFGDGTRLSIL.

This clonotype was seen a handful of times. The rearrangement joins TRBV6-1 to TRBJ1-2; unclear D gene. V was clipped by 2 bases and J by 3 bases, with 19 bases between them. Germline assignment: CDR1 MNHNS and CDR2 SASEGT. This CDR3 is 17 amino acids long. The CDR3 protein is CASSERAGAGVDYGYTF. The CDR3 DNA reads TGTGCCAGCAGTGAACGGGCAGGAGCAGGAGTAGACTATGGCTACACCTTC.

The genes are TRBV12-3 or TRBV12-4 and TRBJ1-1, with a possible D match to TRBD1 (6 bases). The CDR3 has 14 amino acids. V gave up 1 base and J gave up 8 bases, with 14 bases separating them. The CDR3 nucleotides read TGTGCCAGCAGTTTAGGAAGGCAGGGGTTCGAAGCTTTCTTT. This codes for CASSLGRQGFEAFF.

The rearrangement uses TRBV5-1 and TRBJ2-2; no clear D gene. CDR1 is SGHRS, CDR2 YFSETQ, per germline. Trimming pared 3 bases from V and 7 bases from J, leaving 7 bases between. The CDR3 runs 12 residues. For the CDR3, the DNA is TGCGCCAGCAGCTCATCTATCGGGGAGCTGTTTTTT. Its translation: CASSSSIGELFF.

V is TRBV12-3 or TRBV12-4 and J is TRBJ1-4, with a weak D call TRBD1 (6 bases). The ends were cut back, 6 bases at V and 8 bases at J, with 13 bases in the middle. The CDR3 is 13 residues long. The DNA of the CDR3 is TGTGCCAGCAGCTGGACAGACGAGGAAAAACTGTTTTTT. It translates to CASSWTDEEKLFF.

This clonotype has only a few counts. J is TRBJ1-1 and V is TRBV30; D call uncertain. Germline CDR1 and CDR2: GTSNPN and SVGIG (reference sequence). The CDR3 is 13 residues long. Trimming pared 0 bases from V and 10 bases from J, leaving 15 bases between. The CDR3 nucleotides read TGTGCCTGGAGTGTACGGACGGTTGGAGGAGCTTTCTTT. Translated, it gives CAWSVRTVGGAFF.

This sequence joins TRBV11-3 and TRBJ1-1, with 7 bases lining up with TRBD1. Trimming removed 4 bases from V and 0 bases from J; junction bases left unmatched: 11. CDR1 and CDR2 (germline): SGHNT, YENEEA. The CDR3 has 17 amino acids. CDR3 sequence reads: CASSSTRPDRLNTEAFF. CDR3 sequence (DNA): TGTGCCAGCAGCTCCACAAGACCGGACAGGCTGAACACTGAAGCTTTCTTT.

The gene calls are TRBV30 and TRBJ2-5, with D perhaps matching TRBD1 (6 bases). Germline V lookup: CDR1 GTSNPN, CDR2 SVGIG (reference sequence). With 3 bases removed from V and 3 bases from J, the gap between germline ends came to 11 bases. This CDR3 comprises 13 residues. DNA of the CDR3: TGTGCCTGGAGAGTTAGGGGGAAAGAGACCCAGTACTTC. It yields the protein CAWRVRGKETQYF.

The chain links TRBV4-1 to TRBJ1-1, with 8 bases that match TRBD1. Per germline, CDR1 MGHRA and CDR2 YSYEKL. J lost 6 bases, V lost 4 bases, and 4 bases had no gene match. This CDR3 is built from 13 residues. The CDR3 region is CASSLEDRAEAFF. The CDR3 DNA follows: TGCGCCAGCAGCCTAGAGGACAGGGCTGAAGCTTTCTTT.

This clonotype was found once. The CDR3 protein is CASSPFWTSGSTDTQYF. DNA of the CDR3: TGTGCCAGCAGCCCCTTTTGGACTAGCGGCAGCACAGATACGCAGTATTTT. This chain uses TRBV4-2 with TRBJ2-3; TRBD2 aligns across 10 bases. The CDR3 has 17 amino acids. With 4 bases clipped from V and 0 bases from J, the junction kept 7 bases outside the gene matches. Germline lookup yields CDR1 LGHNA and CDR2 YNFKEQ.

This clonotype was seen a few times. CDR3 nucleotide sequence: TGTGCCAGCAGTAGACAGGGAATCTACGAGCAGTACTTC. This gives the protein CASSRQGIYEQYF. The chain has TRBV12-3 or TRBV12-4 and TRBJ2-7, with 7 bases identical to TRBD1. The CDR3 loop spans 13 amino acids. Trimming took 5 bases from V and 3 from J; bases not matched to a gene: 4.

V and J are TRBV18 and TRBJ1-1, with D possibly TRBD1 on 5 matching bases. V lost 4 bases to trimming and J lost 3 bases, with 9 bases between them. CDR1 KGHSH and CDR2 LQKENI come from the germline V gene. CDR3 size: 13 residues. The DNA of the CDR3 is TGTGCCAGCTCACAGGGGTTCGACACTGAAGCTTTCTTT. It is translated as CASSQGFDTEAFF.

The chain combines TRBV11-3 with TRBJ2-2, with 12 bases matching TRBD2. Germline CDR1 is SGHNT and CDR2 is YENEEA. This CDR3 is 19 amino acids long. The V and J ends lost 3 bases and 6 bases, in that order; junction bases with no gene match: 14. CDR3 bases: TGTGCCAGCAGCTTTTTCTCGGTGGGACTAGCGGGCTCCGCCGGGGAGCTGTTTTTT. Translated: CASSFFSVGLAGSAGELFF.

The chain has TRBV12-3 or TRBV12-4 and TRBJ2-1; 7 bases are a match to TRBD2. The CDR3 extends over 14 amino acids. The trim removed 3 bases at V and 9 bases at J, leaving 8 bases unmatched. CDR3 loop: CASSFRGGSSEQFF. For the CDR3, the DNA is TGTGCCAGCAGTTTCCGAGGCGGGAGCAGTGAGCAGTTCTTC.

This chain joins TRBV20-1 and TRBJ1-2; 7 nucleotides match TRBD1. After removal of 1 base from V and 2 bases from J, the junction contained 4 bases not matched to a gene. The germline V gene has CDR1 DFQATT and CDR2 SNEGSKA (reference sequence). CDR3 size: 14 residues. In nucleotides, the CDR3 is TGCAGTGCTAGAGTGACAGGGCAGAACTATGGCTACACCTTC. It encodes CSARVTGQNYGYTF.

In DNA, the CDR3 is TGTGCCAGCAGCCCTCCCACGGGCCACACAGATACGCAGTATTTT. Its translation: CASSPPTGHTDTQYF. The chain links TRBV7-6 to TRBJ2-3; D gene ambiguous. V shed 5 bases and J shed 2 bases, with 14 bases lying between them. The CDR3 sequence is 15 residues long. Per germline, CDR1 SGHVS and CDR2 FNYEAQ.

The chain employs TRBV4-1 and TRBJ1-1, with D hard to call. V gave up 0 bases and J gave up 3 bases, with 5 bases separating them. The CDR3 covers 13 residues. Germline V gene data show CDR1 as MGHRA and CDR2 as YSYEKL. CDR3: CASSQESYTEAFF. The CDR3 region has the DNA TGCGCCAGCAGCCAAGAATCCTACACTGAAGCTTTCTTT.

This clonotype was detected a few times. DNA of the CDR3: TGTGCCAGCAGTTTACAGGGAGGGGATAGGGGCTACACCTTC. Residues: CASSLQGGDRGYTF. The gene calls are TRBV12-3 or TRBV12-4 and TRBJ1-2; a weak D match, TRBD1 (5 bases). This CDR3 contains 14 residues. The V end lost 2 bases, the J end lost 8 bases, and 15 bases lay between the germline ends.

V gene TRBV4-1 combines with J gene TRBJ2-7; either TRBD1 or TRBD2 may supply D (5 bases each). Germline CDR1 MGHRA, CDR2 YSYEKL. The CDR3 length is 15 residues. Trimming removed 0 bases at V and 3 bases at J, with 12 bases between. CDR3 bases: TGCGCCAGCAGCCAAGAACCAGGGAGAGGCTACGAGCAGTACTTC. It specifies CASSQEPGRGYEQYF.

Only a few counts were recorded for this clonotype. As DNA, the CDR3 is TGCAGTGCTAGAGCTACAGGGGGCTGGAGCAATCAGCCCCAGCATTTT. Its protein product is CSARATGGWSNQPQHF. The rearrangement links TRBV20-1 to TRBJ1-5, with 9 nucleotides matching TRBD1. From germline, CDR1 is DFQATT and CDR2 SNEGSKA (reference sequence). With 1 base clipped from V and 1 base from J, the junction kept 5 bases outside the gene matches. The CDR3 has 16 amino acids.